This passage covers 27 T cell receptor beta chains from one sample sequenced in a study of human T cells and chemical hapten exposure. From the RACE reads, TCRdb called clonotypes with MiXCR, one entry per CDR3 protein. The sample has 95,000 to 150,000 distinct CDR3 sequences, 11% seen once. Noted time point: patch test 3, about 24 weeks after DPC sensitization. Sample treatment: therapeutic diphenylcyclopropenone sensitization with weekly scalp DPC. The source material was whole blood, sampled in connection with sensitization to the hapten diphenylcyclopropenone (DPC). These receptors came from a woman aged 45-65 years with alopecia areata. Some clones in this sample may be carry-over from other donors' samples.

This clonotype came up a few times. A junction boundary mismatches the germline segment, possibly from a read error. The J gene is TRBJ2-5, the V gene TRBV6-2 or TRBV6-3; D remains ambiguous. This CDR3 is built from 14 residues. Germline V CDR1 and CDR2: MNHEY, SVGEGT. The CDR3: CASSDSHAQETQYF. The DNA of the CDR3 is TGTGCCAGCAGTGACTCCCACGCTCAAGAGACCCAGTACTTC.

This sequence joins TRBV7-9 and TRBJ2-3; a possible D gene is TRBD2 (5 bases). The CDR3 is made up of 19 amino acids. Trimming cost V 4 bases and J 1 base, with 24 bases left between them. From germline, CDR1 is SEHNR and CDR2 FQNEAQ (reference sequence). CDR3 region: CASSSLTPRSGFGTDTQYF. As DNA, the CDR3 is TGTGCCAGCAGCTCATTAACCCCCCGTTCGGGGTTCGGCACAGATACGCAGTATTTT.

This clonotype was observed at least ten times. CDR3 coding DNA: TGCGCCAGCAGCTACGAAGCGGGAGCGAGTGGGGCCAACGTCCTGACTTTC. Translation: CASSYEAGASGANVLTF. This chain links TRBV5-1 with TRBJ2-6; 8 positions match TRBD2. Germline CDR1 and CDR2: SGHRS and YFSETQ. V lost 3 bases, J lost 3 bases, and 8 bases stayed unmatched. This CDR3 has 17 amino acids. The variable domain in full, completed from reference TRBV5-1 and TRBJ2-6, reads KAGVTQTPRYLIKTRGQQVTLSCSPISGHRSVSWYQQTPGQGLQFLFEYFSETQRNKGNFPGRFSGRQFSNSRSEMNVSTLELGDSALYLCASSYEAGASGANVLTFGAGSRLTVL.

This chain uses TRBV11-2 with TRBJ1-5, with D hard to call. Trimming pared 2 bases from V and 2 bases from J, leaving 7 bases between. The germline V gene has CDR1 SGHAT and CDR2 FQNNGV. CDR3 length: 14 residues. This chain's CDR3 is CASSLTAGNQPQHF. Here the CDR3 DNA reads TGTGCCAGCAGCTTAACCGCGGGCAATCAGCCCCAGCATTTT.

The table lists this clonotype with a few counts. The chain recombines TRBV21-1 with TRBJ2-5; TRBD2 is the table's D call and was not checked against the DNA. TRBV21-1 is designated a pseudogene. The CDR3 consists of 20 residues. As DNA, the CDR3 is TGTGCCAGCAGCAAAGAAAGGTGGCGGGCGGGAGGCTTGGACCAAGAGACCCAGTACTTC. It encodes CASSKERWRAGGLDQETQYF.

This clonotype came up many times. This chain uses TRBV28 with TRBJ2-3; D unresolved. Trimming cost V 5 bases and J 2 bases, with 14 bases left between them. CDR1 MDHEN and CDR2 SYDVKM come from the germline V gene. This CDR3 comprises 15 residues. CDR3 bases: TGTGCCAGCAGTCCCGGGCAGACCCTCACAGATACGCAGTATTTT. Encoded protein: CASSPGQTLTDTQYF.

This clonotype has at least ten counts. The CDR3 spells CSVEDALAGVNNEQFF. The CDR3 bases are TGCAGCGTTGAAGATGCCTTAGCGGGAGTAAACAATGAGCAGTTCTTC. The gene calls are TRBV29-1 and TRBJ2-1; 9 nucleotides agree with TRBD2. Germline lookup yields CDR1 SQVTM and CDR2 ANQGSEA. The CDR3 is made up of 16 amino acids. Losses at the gene ends were 0 bases for V and 5 bases for J; bases not matched to a gene: 8.

The chain joins TRBV6-5 to TRBJ2-2, with TRBD1 matching over 10 bases. With V trimmed by 2 bases and J by 5 bases, 8 bases remained unmatched. This CDR3 contains 17 residues. The germline V gene has CDR1 MNHEY and CDR2 SVGAGI. The CDR3 DNA reads as TGTGCCAGCAGTTACCCCTCCGGGACAGGGGTTACCGGGGAGCTGTTTTTT. Amino acids: CASSYPSGTGVTGELFF.

In this sample, this clonotype turned up many times. CDR3 coding DNA: TGTGCCAGCAGTTACGGGTCTAGCGGGAGTAATGAGCAGTTCTTC. It encodes CASSYGSSGSNEQFF. V is TRBV6-2 or TRBV6-3 and J is TRBJ2-1, with 10 nucleotides matching TRBD2. Per germline, CDR1 MNHEY and CDR2 SVGEGT. CDR3 length: 15 amino acids. V was clipped by 2 bases and J by 7 bases; unmatched bases: 5.

The rearrangement uses TRBV7-2 and TRBJ2-6; D gene unclear. The CDR3 runs 20 residues. The V and J ends lost 5 bases and 4 bases respectively, with 27 bases between them. Germline V lookup: CDR1 SGHTA, CDR2 FQGNSA. The CDR3 nucleotides are TGTGCCAGCAGCCTTTTCCCCCCCGCACCCTCTAGATACGGGGCCAACGTCCTGACTTTC. Its protein is CASSLFPPAPSRYGANVLTF.

This clonotype has more than one count but fewer than ten. The V gene is TRBV7-8, the J gene TRBJ2-6; the match to TRBD1 covers 8 bases. V lost 1 base and J lost 0; bases outside the gene matches: 5. Germline CDR1 reads SGHVS; CDR2 reads FQNEAQ. This CDR3 is built from 18 residues. This CDR3 is CASSLDRGSFSGANVLTF. CDR3 coding DNA: TGTGCCAGCAGCTTAGACAGGGGGAGCTTCTCTGGGGCCAACGTCCTGACTTTC.

This clonotype was seen many times. The chain joins TRBV5-6 to TRBJ2-3; 7 bases map to TRBD2. There are 15 residues in the CDR3. CDR1 SGHDT and CDR2 YYEEEE come from the germline V gene. The V gene end was trimmed by 3 bases and the J gene end by 1 base; junction bases not matched to a gene: 5. CDR3: CASSSGLDGTDTQYF. The CDR3 bases are TGTGCCAGCAGCTCCGGACTAGACGGCACAGATACGCAGTATTTT.

This clonotype was seen a handful of times. The chain is built from TRBV27 and TRBJ2-7; 7 bases agree with TRBD1. Trimming took 5 bases from V and 2 from J; bases not matched to a gene: 6. Per the germline V gene, CDR1 is MNHEY and CDR2 is SMNVEV (reference sequence). The CDR3 loop spans 14 amino acids. In DNA, the CDR3 is TGTGCCAGCAGTGCCCAAGACAGGGCCTACGAGCAGTACTTC. The encoded protein is CASSAQDRAYEQYF.

This clonotype was observed many times. The CDR3 here is CASSSGGTDTQYF. The CDR3 coding sequence is TGCGCCAGCAGCTCGGGGGGCACAGATACGCAGTATTTT. The V call is TRBV5-1, the J call TRBJ2-3; the D gene is possibly TRBD2 (6 bases). CDR1 and CDR2 (germline): SGHRS, YFSETQ. V shed 3 bases and J shed 1 base, with 6 bases lying between them. The CDR3 is 13 amino acids.

There are a few counts of this clonotype. V usage is TRBV12-3 or TRBV12-4 and J usage is TRBJ2-7; possible D gene TRBD1, 5 bases. V was clipped by 3 bases and J by 1 base, with 13 bases between them. The CDR3 length is 15 residues. CDR3 sequence (DNA): TGTGCCAGCAGTTTTAGGCAGGGAAGATCCTACGAGCAGTACTTC. It codes for CASSFRQGRSYEQYF.

V gene TRBV2 combines with J gene TRBJ1-5; 8 bases are shared with TRBD1. This CDR3 has 14 amino acids. Per germline, CDR1 SNHLY and CDR2 FYNNEI. V shed 6 bases and J 6 bases; nucleotides not matched to a gene: 7. CDR3 loop: CASRPGTGIQPQHF. CDR3 bases: TGTGCCAGCAGACCCGGGACAGGCATTCAGCCCCAGCATTTT.

This clonotype was observed at least ten times. V is TRBV15 and J is TRBJ2-2; TRBD1 might be the D (5 bases). The CDR3 loop spans 12 amino acids. CDR1 LNHNV and CDR2 YYDKDF come from the germline V gene (reference sequence). V shed 8 bases and J shed 5 bases, with 9 bases lying between them. As DNA, the CDR3 is TGTGCCACCGCGCAGGGTACCGGGGAGCTGTTTTTT. Encoded protein: CATAQGTGELFF. Complete variable domain (other parts from reference TRBV15 and TRBJ2-2): DAMVIQNPRYQVTQFGKPVTLSCSQTLNHNVMYWYQQKSSQAPKLLFHYYDKDFNNEADTPDNFQSRRPNTSFCFLDIRSPGLGDTAMYLCATAQGTGELFFGEGSRLTVL.

This clonotype has ten or more counts. The chain couples TRBV2 to TRBJ2-1; D could derive from TRBD1 or TRBD2 (5 bases each). Germline-derived CDR1 and CDR2 are SNHLY and FYNNEI. Deletions cut 6 bases from V and 8 bases from J, with 14 bases between. The CDR3 spans 13 residues. The CDR3 DNA follows: TGTGCCAGCAGGGGGGACGCGAGGGATGAGCAGTTCTTC. Encoded protein: CASRGDARDEQFF.

The sample holds many counts of this clonotype. The J gene is TRBJ2-7, the V gene TRBV12-3 or TRBV12-4; no firm D call. V lost 3 bases and J 4 bases, leaving 7 bases between the germline ends. The CDR3 has 12 residues. CDR3 amino acids: CASSFEGYEQYF. The CDR3 bases are TGTGCCAGCAGTTTCGAAGGATACGAGCAGTACTTC.

This clonotype turned up a few times. The V and J genes are TRBV4-1 and TRBJ2-5; D is perhaps TRBD2 (6 bases). This CDR3 is built from 18 residues. CDR1 and CDR2 from the germline V gene are MGHRA and YSYEKL. V was cut by 0 bases and J by 4 bases, with 21 bases left in between. The CDR3 here is CASSQEDPGLQDRETQYF. CDR3 DNA sequence: TGCGCCAGCAGCCAAGAGGACCCGGGACTTCAAGACAGAGAGACCCAGTACTTC.

This clonotype showed up just once. This chain joins TRBV7-9 and TRBJ2-7; TRBD1 aligns across 7 bases. Germline trimming cut 2 bases from V and 6 bases from J; bases unmatched to any gene: 13. This CDR3 has 16 amino acids. Germline CDR1 reads SEHNR; CDR2 reads FQNEAQ (reference sequence). This chain's CDR3 is CASSLSTGFRQGEQYF. The CDR3 DNA follows: TGTGCCAGCAGCTTATCGACAGGGTTCCGTCAGGGCGAGCAGTACTTC.

The chain combines TRBV5-1 with TRBJ2-1; D unresolved. Germline V gene data show CDR1 as SGHRS and CDR2 as YFSETQ. The CDR3 runs to 13 residues. Trimming removed 0 bases at V and 10 bases at J, with 11 bases between. CDR3 amino acids: CASSLDWVGEQFF. DNA for the CDR3: TGCGCCAGCAGCTTGGATTGGGTCGGGGAGCAGTTCTTC. The full variable domain, rest sourced from reference TRBV5-1 and TRBJ2-1, is KAGVTQTPRYLIKTRGQQVTLSCSPISGHRSVSWYQQTPGQGLQFLFEYFSETQRNKGNFPGRFSGRQFSNSRSEMNVSTLELGDSALYLCASSLDWVGEQFFGPGTRLTVL.

This clonotype turned up a few times. This chain uses TRBV18 with TRBJ1-5; D gene uncertain. The CDR3 is made up of 15 amino acids. CDR1 is KGHSH, CDR2 LQKENI, per germline. Trimming took off 2 bases at V and 1 base at J, with 9 bases between the two ends. The CDR3 is CASSPNGRSNQPQHF. The DNA for the CDR3 is TGTGCCAGCTCACCAAACGGACGGAGCAATCAGCCCCAGCATTTT.

This clonotype has only a few counts. The chain carries TRBV20-1 and TRBJ1-6; tentative D call: TRBD1 (5 bases). CDR3 length: 15 amino acids. Looked up from germline, CDR1 is DFQATT and CDR2 is SNEGSKA (reference sequence). Trimming left V 3 bases short and J 6 bases short, with 15 bases between. CDR3 coding DNA: TGCAGTGCTAGGGATAGGGGCCTCCCTAATTCACCCCTCCACTTT. Amino acids: CSARDRGLPNSPLHF.

This clonotype was detected only a few times. A clone one base away is much larger, so this may be a read error. The chain links TRBV28 to TRBJ1-6; TRBD1 matches at 7 bases. J lost 11 bases, V lost 3 bases, and 7 bases had no gene match. The CDR3 has 14 amino acids. Germline CDR1 reads MDHEN; CDR2 reads SYDVKM. The CDR3 nucleotides read TGTGCCAGCAGTTTTAGACAGGGAAATGCACCCCTCCACTTT. It is translated as CASSFRQGNAPLHF.

V gene TRBV7-9 combines with J gene TRBJ1-2, with D uncertain. V shed 1 base and J shed 2 bases, with 14 bases lying between them. CDR1 and CDR2 from the germline V gene are SEHNR and FQNEAQ (reference sequence). There are 16 residues in the CDR3. The DNA for the CDR3 is TGTGCCAGCAGCTTAGTAAGCCACAATAGGAACTATGGCTACACCTTC. Its translation is CASSLVSHNRNYGYTF.

This clonotype showed up just a few times. Here the CDR3 DNA reads TGTGCCAGCAGTACCCGACGGTACCCCACAGATACGCAGTATTTT. It translates to CASSTRRYPTDTQYF. This chain joins TRBV12-3 or TRBV12-4 and TRBJ2-3, with D unclear. The CDR3 consists of 15 residues. V gave up 5 bases and J gave up 2 bases, with 14 bases separating them.